The source of this T cell receptor (beta chain) is a study of blood T cells in healthy people across ages. Findings of the study overall: As age increased, TCR beta diversity per million T cells fell in a roughly linear fashion.

A word on this clonotype: Its antigen remains unidentified.

A second PCR of about 7 to 11 cycles used a sample-barcoded 5' primer and a J-beta primer mix. Each CDR3 protein gets one entry after TCRdb re-called the 5' RACE reads with MiXCR. Of some 1.8 million distinct CDR3 sequences listed, roughly two fifths are singletons. Trimming removed 4 bases at V and 4 bases at J, with 14 bases between. This CDR3 region has 14 residues. Germline V gives CDR1 MNHEY, CDR2 SVGEGT. Sample donors were healthy Caucasian individuals that came from Russia, aged roughly 6 to 95. In each sample, at least 7 million PBMCs were isolated. The chain is built from TRBV6-2 or TRBV6-3 and TRBJ2-7; the D is unclear. This TCR came from a human donor in good health. The specimen was blood. The CDR3 nucleotides read TGTGCCAGCAGTTCTGTAGTGAGGTCATACGAGCAGTACTTC. Translation: CASSSVVRSYEQYF.